The next 20 T cell receptor beta chains were all read from a single sample in a study of shared clonotypes between healthy human individuals. Here immunoSEQ multiplex PCR was the method, and the copy in TCRdb shows in-frame clones only, minus some. This table holds some 120,000 clones, under 70% found once. Source material: memory CD8+ T cells sorted from blood. Subset indicated: CD45RO+ cells pooled with CCR7-negative TemRA cells. The receptors come from a woman in her 30s in good health.

The genes are TRBV2 and TRBJ1-5; 8 bases map to TRBD1. The V gene's germline CDR1 is SNHLY and CDR2 FYNNEI. The J segment lost 7 bases and the V segment lost 3 bases, leaving 17 bases of the junction unmatched. The CDR3 length is 18 residues. This CDR3 reads CASSDVPGQDWGSQPQHF. The DNA of the CDR3 is TGTGCCAGCAGTGATGTCCCGGGACAGGATTGGGGAAGCCAGCCCCAGCATTTT.

This clone came up a few times. The chain links TRBV6-5 to TRBJ1-5; D gene ambiguous. The CDR3 totals 14 residues. CDR1 and CDR2 from the germline V gene are MNHEY and SVGAGI. V was shortened by 6 bases and J by 11 bases, with 20 bases between the two germline ends. DNA for the CDR3: TGTGCCAGCAGGAGTCTAGACCGAGGGTCGTCCCAGCATTTT. Translated: CASRSLDRGSSQHF.

The chain carries TRBV9 and TRBJ2-7, with TRBD1 identical over 9 bases. The CDR3 is 16 residues long. Trimming removed 0 bases from V and 0 bases from J; junction bases left unmatched: 4. CDR1 is SGDLS and CDR2 is YYNGEE in the germline V gene. The CDR3 DNA is TGTGCCAGCAGCGTAGGGGGGACAGGGAGCTCCTACGAGCAGTACTTC. Translated: CASSVGGTGSSYEQYF. Variable domain in full (rest from reference TRBV9 and TRBJ2-7): DSGVTQTPKHLITATGQRVTLRCSPRSGDLSVYWYQQSLDQGLQFLIQYYNGEERAKGNILERFSAQQFPDLHSELNLSSLELGDSALYFCASSVGGTGSSYEQYFGPGTRLTVT.

The gene calls are TRBV9 and TRBJ1-1; the D is unclear. The CDR3 runs to 13 residues. V was shortened by 0 bases and J by 4 bases, with 7 bases between the two germline ends. Germline V CDR1 and CDR2: SGDLS, YYNGEE. CDR3 bases: TGTGCCAGCAGCGTAGGCACGTTCACTGAAGCTTTCTTT. Residues: CASSVGTFTEAFF.

The sample holds many counts of this clone. The V gene is TRBV27, the J gene TRBJ1-2; 9 bases agree with TRBD1. Germline V gene lookup returns CDR1 MNHEY and CDR2 SMNVEV (reference sequence). There are 16 residues in the CDR3. The V gene end was trimmed by 3 bases and the J gene end by 0 bases; junction bases not matched to a gene: 5. For the CDR3, the DNA is TGTGCCAGCAGTTTTTTGACAGGGGGAACTAACTATGGCTACACCTTC. As protein: CASSFLTGGTNYGYTF.

This clone was picked up a small number of times. V usage is TRBV6-5 and J usage is TRBJ2-2, with D unclear. The V end lost 2 bases, the J end lost 1 base, and 5 bases lay between the germline ends. This CDR3 spans 14 amino acids. CDR1 is MNHEY and CDR2 is SVGAGI in the germline V gene. Written as DNA, the CDR3 is TGTGCCAGCAGTTACGGGGAGAACACCGGGGAGCTGTTTTTT. Amino acid sequence: CASSYGENTGELFF.

This sequence joins TRBV4-2 and TRBJ2-3; 8 bases fit TRBD2. J lost 3 bases, V lost 0 bases, and 2 bases had no gene match. CDR3 size: 15 residues. The germline V gene has CDR1 LGHNA and CDR2 YNFKEQ. CDR3 DNA: TGTGCCAGCAGCCAAGAGACTAGCGAAACAGATACGCAGTATTTT. Translating it yields CASSQETSETDTQYF.

CDR3 DNA: TGCAGCGTTTTGGCACCTTCCTACGAGCAGTACTTC. As protein: CSVLAPSYEQYF. V usage is TRBV29-1 and J usage is TRBJ2-7; D remains ambiguous. Per germline, CDR1 SQVTM and CDR2 ANQGSEA. The CDR3 spans 12 residues. V was pared by 5 bases and J by 1 base, with 9 bases between.

This clone came up once. This chain links TRBV27 with TRBJ2-1; 8 bases map to TRBD2. V shed 4 bases and J 9 bases; nucleotides not matched to a gene: 20. Germline CDR1 MNHEY, CDR2 SMNVEV (reference sequence). The CDR3 loop spans 18 amino acids. The DNA for the CDR3 is TGTGCCAGCAGTTCCTCCCCGGATAGCGGGGTCAGGGTTGGTGAGCAGTTCTTC. It specifies CASSSSPDSGVRVGEQFF.

Remarks on this clone: Other DNA sequences of this sample code for an identical CDR3. This chain joins TRBV6-1 and TRBJ2-7; 11 positions agree with TRBD1. V shed 2 bases and J 4 bases; nucleotides not matched to a gene: 4. The germline gives CDR1 MNHNS, CDR2 SASEGT. The CDR3 is 15 residues long. For the CDR3, the DNA is TGTGCCAGCAGTGAATCGGGGACAGGGGGGTACGAGCAGTACTTC. Its translation is CASSESGTGGYEQYF.

This clone is categorized as medium-sized. The genes are TRBV7-3 and TRBJ2-1, with 10 nucleotides matching TRBD1. Trimming cost V 5 bases and J 8 bases; bases outside gene matches: 12. The CDR3 loop spans 16 amino acids. Germline V CDR1 and CDR2: SGHTA, FQGTGA. The CDR3 coding sequence is TGTGCCAGCAGCAGAACGGGACAGGGGAGCGTAGATGAGCAGTTCTTC. It encodes CASSRTGQGSVDEQFF.

This chain connects TRBV5-4 to TRBJ2-7; no reliable D call. CDR1 and CDR2 from the germline V gene are SGHNT and YYREEE (reference sequence). CDR3 length: 16 amino acids. V lost 1 base to trimming and J lost 1 base, with 15 bases between them. CDR3 DNA sequence: TGTGCCAGCAGCTTGAGGCTAGGGTTCCAATCCTACGAGCAGTACTTC. Translated, it gives CASSLRLGFQSYEQYF.

In DNA, the CDR3 is TGTGCCACCAGCAGAGATTGGGGAGCAGGCCACGAGCAGTACTTC. This codes for CATSRDWGAGHEQYF. The rearrangement joins TRBV15 to TRBJ2-7; a possible D gene is TRBD2 (5 bases). V dropped 0 bases and J dropped 5 bases, with 14 bases sitting between them. The germline CDR1 and CDR2 sequences are LNHNV and YYDKDF (reference sequence). The CDR3 runs to 15 residues.

The V gene is TRBV19, the J gene TRBJ2-7, with 13 bases aligning to TRBD2. J lost 3 bases, V lost 3 bases, and 5 bases had no gene match. CDR3 length equals 16 residues. In germline, CDR1 is LNHDA, CDR2 SQIVND (reference sequence). The CDR3 DNA reads as TGTGCCAGTAGTATCCTCCGGACTAGCGGGAGCTACGAGCAGTACTTC. It specifies CASSILRTSGSYEQYF.

The chain has TRBV7-9 and TRBJ2-7; no reliable D call. This CDR3 spans 13 amino acids. Between the trimmed V and J ends, which lost 5 bases and 6 bases, there was a span of 14 bases. Germline CDR1 and CDR2: SEHNR and FQNEAQ (reference sequence). For the CDR3, the DNA is TGTGCCAGCAGCGGCACGAGGACCCTCGAGCAGTACTTC. Translation: CASSGTRTLEQYF. Drawing the rest from reference TRBV7-9 and TRBJ2-7, the complete variable domain is DTGVSQNPRHKITKRGQNVTFRCDPISEHNRLYWYRQTLGQGPEFLTYFQNEAQLEKSRLLSDRFSAERPKGSFSTLEIQRTEQGDSAMYLCASSGTRTLEQYFGPGTRLTVT.

The chain recombines TRBV28 with TRBJ1-5; possibly TRBD1 for D (5 bases). Germline V CDR1 and CDR2: MDHEN, SYDVKM. V dropped 5 bases and J dropped 2 bases, with 16 bases sitting between them. This CDR3 region has 16 residues. CDR3 amino acids: CASSPRAKWGNQPQHF. The CDR3 DNA follows: TGTGCCAGCAGTCCCAGGGCCAAGTGGGGCAATCAGCCCCAGCATTTT.

Ten or more counts support this clone. The chain is built from TRBV5-6 and TRBJ2-1; a possible D gene is TRBD2 (6 bases). Trimming removed 6 bases at V and 5 bases at J, with 24 bases between. This CDR3 is 17 amino acids long. Per germline, CDR1 SGHDT and CDR2 YYEEEE. The CDR3 protein is CASTPHLSSGHNNEQFF. The CDR3 region has the DNA TGTGCCAGCACACCCCACTTGAGTAGCGGCCACAACAATGAGCAGTTCTTC.

The V gene is TRBV7-6, the J gene TRBJ2-1; maybe TRBD2 (6 bases). Between the trimmed V and J ends, which lost 5 bases and 0 bases, there was a span of 14 bases. CDR1 SGHVS and CDR2 FNYEAQ come from the germline V gene. This CDR3 has 16 residues. CDR3 protein: CASSPLAGSSYNEQFF. CDR3 sequence (DNA): TGTGCCAGCAGCCCACTAGCCGGGAGCTCCTACAATGAGCAGTTCTTC.

This chain links TRBV11-1 with TRBJ2-2, with TRBD2 as a possible D gene (5 bases). CDR1 is SGHAT and CDR2 is FQDESV in the germline V gene (reference sequence). V was shortened by 7 bases and J by 5 bases, with 11 bases between the two germline ends. The CDR3 consists of 13 residues. This CDR3 reads CASKIGGTGELFF. The CDR3 DNA sequence: TGTGCCAGCAAAATCGGCGGGACCGGGGAGCTGTTTTTT.

The chain joins TRBV19 to TRBJ2-1, with D possibly being TRBD2 (5 bases). With 2 bases removed from V and 5 bases from J, the gap between germline ends came to 16 bases. The CDR3 loop spans 16 amino acids. The germline V gene has CDR1 LNHDA and CDR2 SQIVND (reference sequence). The CDR3, as DNA: TGTGCCAGTAGTATACCCCCCAGCGGTCCACACAATGAGCAGTTCTTC. This translates into CASSIPPSGPHNEQFF.